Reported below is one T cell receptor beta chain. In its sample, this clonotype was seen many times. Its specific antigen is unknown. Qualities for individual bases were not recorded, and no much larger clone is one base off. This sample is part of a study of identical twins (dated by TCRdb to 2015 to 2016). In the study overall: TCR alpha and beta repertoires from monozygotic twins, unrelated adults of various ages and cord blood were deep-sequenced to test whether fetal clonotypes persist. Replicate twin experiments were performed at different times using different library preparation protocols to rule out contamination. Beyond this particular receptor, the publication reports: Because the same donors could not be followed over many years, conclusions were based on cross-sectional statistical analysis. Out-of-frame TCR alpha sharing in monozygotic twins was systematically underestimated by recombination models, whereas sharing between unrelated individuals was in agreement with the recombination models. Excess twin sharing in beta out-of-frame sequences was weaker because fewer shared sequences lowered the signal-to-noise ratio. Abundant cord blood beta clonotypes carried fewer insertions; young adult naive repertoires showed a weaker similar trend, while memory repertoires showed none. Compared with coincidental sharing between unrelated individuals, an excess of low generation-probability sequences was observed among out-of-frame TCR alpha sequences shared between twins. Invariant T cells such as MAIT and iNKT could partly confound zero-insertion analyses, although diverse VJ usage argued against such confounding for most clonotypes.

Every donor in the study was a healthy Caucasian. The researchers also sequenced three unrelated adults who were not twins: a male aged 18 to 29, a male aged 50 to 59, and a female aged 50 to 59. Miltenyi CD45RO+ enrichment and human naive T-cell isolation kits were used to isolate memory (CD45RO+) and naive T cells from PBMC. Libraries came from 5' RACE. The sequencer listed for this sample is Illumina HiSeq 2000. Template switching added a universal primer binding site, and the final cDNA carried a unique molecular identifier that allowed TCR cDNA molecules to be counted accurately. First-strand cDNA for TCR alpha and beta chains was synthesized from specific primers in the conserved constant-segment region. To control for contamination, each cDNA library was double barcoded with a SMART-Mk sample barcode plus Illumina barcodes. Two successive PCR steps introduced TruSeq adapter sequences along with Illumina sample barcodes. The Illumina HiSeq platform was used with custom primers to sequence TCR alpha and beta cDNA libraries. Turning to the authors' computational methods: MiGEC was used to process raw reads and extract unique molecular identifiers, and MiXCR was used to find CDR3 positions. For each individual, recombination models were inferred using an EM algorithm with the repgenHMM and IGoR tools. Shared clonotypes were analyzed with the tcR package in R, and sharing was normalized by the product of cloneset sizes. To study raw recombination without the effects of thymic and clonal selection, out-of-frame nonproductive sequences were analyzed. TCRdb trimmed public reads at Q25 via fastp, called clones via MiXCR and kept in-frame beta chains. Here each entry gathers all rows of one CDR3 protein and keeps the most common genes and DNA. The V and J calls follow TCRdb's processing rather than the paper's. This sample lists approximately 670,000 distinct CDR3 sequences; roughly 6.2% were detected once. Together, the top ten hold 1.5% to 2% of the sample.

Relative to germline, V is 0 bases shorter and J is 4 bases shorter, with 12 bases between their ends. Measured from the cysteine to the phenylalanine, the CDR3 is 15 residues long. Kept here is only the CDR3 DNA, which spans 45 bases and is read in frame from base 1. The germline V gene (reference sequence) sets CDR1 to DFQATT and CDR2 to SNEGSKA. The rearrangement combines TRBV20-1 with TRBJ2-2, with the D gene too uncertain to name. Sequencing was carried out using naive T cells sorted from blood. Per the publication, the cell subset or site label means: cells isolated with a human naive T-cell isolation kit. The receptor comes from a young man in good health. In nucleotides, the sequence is TGCAGTGCTAGAGATGCAGGTCGCGGCACCGGGGAGCTGTTTTTT. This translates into CSARDAGRGTGELFF.